Listed here is a single T cell receptor (beta chain). What it recognizes is unknown. Germline V gene lookup returns CDR1 MNHEY and CDR2 SMNVEV (reference sequence). V shed 6 bases and J shed 2 bases, with 5 bases lying between them. The CDR3 has 13 amino acids. The data were taken from a study of T cell responses to AZD1222 COVID-19 vaccine. Broader study findings: Spike-spanning, vaccine-associated CD4 TCRs were dominant at 160-218 and 743-854. Baseline seropositives among AZD1222 recipients totaled only five to seven. Repertoire sampling was restricted to post-peak T cell response timepoints.

The data were produced by immunoSEQ multiplex PCR, yet TCRdb's version contains in-frame clones alone and is incomplete. The sample has 150,000 or so clones, more than 85% seen once. This chain links TRBV27 with TRBJ1-6; no reliable D call. The sample here was peripheral blood, taken on day 0 of AZD1222 vaccination. The receptor was isolated from an adult in good health. This chain's CDR3 is CASRMTYNSPLHF. For the CDR3, the DNA is TGTGCCAGCAGAATGACCTATAATTCACCCCTCCACTTT.